Below, 27 T cell receptor beta chains from the same sample are listed, as sequenced in a study of PD-1 blockade in mismatch repair-deficient tumors. Generated by immunoSEQ multiplex PCR, the TCRdb table keeps only in-frame clones and is missing some. The sample holds 15,000 or so clones, around 82% seen once. This material consisted of PBMCs, taken before pembrolizumab treatment. The source is an adult with mismatch repair-deficient cancer.

This clone was counted a single time. The rearrangement joins TRBV20-1 to TRBJ1-1; D remains ambiguous. Germline loops: CDR1 DFQATT, CDR2 SNEGSKA (reference sequence). This CDR3 has 11 residues. V was cut by 4 bases and J by 3 bases, with 6 bases left in between. This chain's CDR3 is CSAMTDTEAFF. The CDR3 DNA is TGCAGTGCTATGACTGACACTGAAGCTTTCTTT.

This rearrangement joins TRBV19 to TRBJ2-5; tentative D call: TRBD2 (6 bases). CDR1 is LNHDA and CDR2 is SQIVND in the germline V gene (reference sequence). V lost 4 bases to trimming and J lost 2 bases, with 8 bases between them. The CDR3 totals 13 residues. CDR3 DNA: TGTGCCAGTAGTAAGACTAGTCAAGAGACCCAGTACTTC. The encoded protein is CASSKTSQETQYF.

The chain has TRBV10-3 and TRBJ2-6; possible D gene TRBD1, 6 bases. Trimming stripped 3 bases from V and 1 base from J, with 10 bases between. Germline CDR1 ENHRY, CDR2 SYGVKD. The CDR3 covers 16 residues. The CDR3, as DNA: TGTGCCATCAGTGACCCTCAGGGGTCTGGGGCCAACGTCCTGACTTTC. The encoded protein is CAISDPQGSGANVLTF.

The chain couples TRBV25-1 to TRBJ2-7; the D gene is possibly TRBD1 (6 bases). Per the germline V gene, CDR1 is MGHDK and CDR2 is SYGVNS. CDR3 length equals 16 residues. Trimming stripped 5 bases from V and 0 bases from J, with 17 bases between. CDR3 nucleotide sequence: TGTGCCAGCAGTTCGACCGGGACATTGGACTCCTACGAGCAGTACTTC. It yields the protein CASSSTGTLDSYEQYF.

With respect to this clone: Other DNA sequences in this specimen translate into the identical CDR3. The gene calls are TRBV7-9 and TRBJ1-2; 9 bases agree with TRBD1. Per germline, CDR1 SEHNR and CDR2 FQNEAQ (reference sequence). This CDR3 is built from 16 residues. With 1 base clipped from V and 2 bases from J, the junction kept 5 bases outside the gene matches. The CDR3 loop is CASSLDPGQGNYGYTF. For the CDR3, the DNA is TGTGCCAGCAGCTTAGACCCGGGACAGGGAAACTATGGCTACACCTTC.

CDR3 nucleotides: TGTGCCAGCAGTGACTCGGGACACTCTGGGGCCAACGTCCTGACTTTC. Residues: CASSDSGHSGANVLTF. V usage is TRBV6-4 and J usage is TRBJ2-6, with D possibly matching TRBD1 (6 bases). The germline gives CDR1 MRHNA, CDR2 SNTAGT. CDR3 size: 16 residues. Deletions cut 0 bases from V and 0 bases from J, with 6 bases between.

The V and J genes are TRBV11-2 and TRBJ2-1; D gene uncertain. The CDR3 covers 17 residues. Germline V gives CDR1 SGHAT, CDR2 FQNNGV. V was cut by 1 base and J by 0 bases, with 13 bases left in between. The DNA of the CDR3 is TGTGCCAGCAGCTTAGTCGCGGCTACCAGCTCCTACAATGAGCAGTTCTTC. Residues: CASSLVAATSSYNEQFF. Together with reference TRBV11-2 and TRBJ2-1, the CDR3 gives the full variable domain: EAGVAQSPRYKIIEKRQSVAFWCNPISGHATLYWYQQILGQGPKLLIQFQNNGVVDDSQLPKDRFSAERLKGVDSTLKIQPAKLEDSAVYLCASSLVAATSSYNEQFFGPGTRLTVL.

The rearrangement uses TRBV19 and TRBJ1-5; D uncertain. Germline V gives CDR1 LNHDA, CDR2 SQIVND (reference sequence). The germline V and J ends were trimmed by 3 bases and 0 bases, with 15 bases remaining between them. This CDR3 is built from 17 residues. The CDR3 loop is CASSIRRNSYSNQPQHF. Written as DNA, the CDR3 is TGTGCCAGTAGTATCCGTCGGAACTCATATAGCAATCAGCCCCAGCATTTT.

This clone was seen more than once but under ten times. The chain has TRBV25-1 and TRBJ2-2; perhaps TRBD1 as D (5 bases). Trimming left V 0 bases short and J 3 bases short, with 5 bases between. The CDR3 is 14 residues long. Looked up from germline, CDR1 is MGHDK and CDR2 is SYGVNS. The CDR3 DNA reads as TGTGCCAGCAGTGAATACAGGGACACCGGGGAGCTGTTTTTT. As protein: CASSEYRDTGELFF.

This clone is categorized as medium-sized. The chain has TRBV28 and TRBJ2-7; maybe TRBD1 (5 bases). Per the germline V gene, CDR1 is MDHEN and CDR2 is SYDVKM. The CDR3 sequence is 11 residues long. The V gene lost 7 bases and the J gene lost 2 bases, with 6 bases spanning the gap. As DNA, the CDR3 is TGTGCCAGCACAGGGACCTACGAGCAGTACTTC. Amino acid sequence: CASTGTYEQYF.

As DNA, the CDR3 is TGTGCCAGCTCACCCGGGACAGCTAATGAAAAACTGTTTTTT. This sequence encodes CASSPGTANEKLFF. This chain connects TRBV18 to TRBJ1-4, with 7 bases aligning to TRBD1. The CDR3 has 14 amino acids. The V gene's germline CDR1 is KGHSH and CDR2 LQKENI. V trimming: 3 bases; J trimming: 3 bases; junction bases outside the gene matches: 1. The full variable domain, completed using reference TRBV18 and TRBJ1-4, is NAGVMQNPRHLVRRRGQEARLRCSPMKGHSHVYWYRQLPEEGLKFMVYLQKENIIDESGMPKERFSAEFPKEGPSILRIQQVVRGDSAAYFCASSPGTANEKLFFGSGTQLSVL.

This sequence joins TRBV6-1 and TRBJ2-7, with a weak D call TRBD2 (5 bases). The CDR3 sequence is 19 residues long. V lost 4 bases and J lost 2, with 27 bases in between. Looked up from germline, CDR1 is MNHNS and CDR2 is SASEGT. The DNA for the CDR3 is TGTGCCAGCAGTGGTGGTGGAGACTTCATAGCGACATCAGCCTACGAGCAGTACTTC. It is translated as CASSGGGDFIATSAYEQYF.

The DNA for the CDR3 is TGCGCCAGCAGCTTACGGAGCACAGATACGCAGTATTTT. Translating it yields CASSLRSTDTQYF. The chain employs TRBV5-1 and TRBJ2-3; D gene unclear. V was pared by 2 bases and J by 0 bases, with 4 bases between. The V gene's germline CDR1 is SGHRS and CDR2 YFSETQ. This CDR3 is built from 13 residues.

This chain connects TRBV6-5 to TRBJ1-2; the D gene is possibly TRBD1 (5 bases). Germline V gene sequence: CDR1 MNHEY, CDR2 SVGAGI. V lost 5 bases, J lost 4 bases, and 17 bases lay in between. The length of the CDR3 is 15 residues. The CDR3 DNA reads as TGTGCCAGCAGTACCTCGGGATGGGGGGGCTATGGCTACACCTTC. Its protein is CASSTSGWGGYGYTF.

The rearrangement uses TRBV27 and TRBJ1-4, with 7 nucleotides matching TRBD1. The V gene end was trimmed by 6 bases and the J gene end by 8 bases; junction bases not matched to a gene: 9. The V gene's germline CDR1 is MNHEY and CDR2 SMNVEV (reference sequence). This CDR3 has 14 amino acids. This chain's CDR3 is CASSSGQTVEKLFF. In nucleotides, the CDR3 is TGTGCCAGCAGCTCGGGACAGACAGTGGAAAAACTGTTTTTT.

J is TRBJ2-7 and V is TRBV7-2; TRBD1 aligns across 7 bases. Germline V lookup: CDR1 SGHTA, CDR2 FQGNSA. CDR3 length: 16 amino acids. Trimming removed 1 base from V and 0 bases from J; junction bases left unmatched: 6. The CDR3 here is CASSLGSGQVSYEQYF. The CDR3 DNA is TGTGCCAGCAGCTTAGGCTCAGGACAGGTCTCCTACGAGCAGTACTTC.

The genes are TRBV4-1 and TRBJ2-1, with 7 bases aligning to TRBD2. Germline V gene sequence: CDR1 MGHRA, CDR2 YSYEKL. J was trimmed by 3 bases and V by 6 bases; bases with no gene match: 8. The CDR3 is 15 amino acids. The chain's CDR3 is CASRDIGRFYNEQFF. The CDR3 nucleotides are TGCGCCAGCAGGGACATCGGGAGGTTCTACAATGAGCAGTTCTTC.

This chain links TRBV5-6 with TRBJ2-7; D not resolved. The CDR3 consists of 13 residues. V lost 3 bases and J lost 1, with 8 bases in between. Germline V gene data show CDR1 as SGHDT and CDR2 as YYEEEE. The CDR3 loop reads CASSYGPSYEQYF. Here the CDR3 DNA reads TGTGCCAGCAGCTACGGGCCTTCCTACGAGCAGTACTTC.

This clone appeared a few times. The gene calls are TRBV5-8 and TRBJ1-3; D unresolved. CDR1 SGHTS and CDR2 YDEGEE come from the germline V gene. V shed 0 bases and J shed 4 bases, with 2 bases lying between them. There are 12 residues in the CDR3. The CDR3 DNA is TGTGCCAGCAGCTTGGCCGGAAACACCATATATTTT. Translation gives CASSLAGNTIYF.

This chain uses TRBV4-1 with TRBJ2-7, with 9 nucleotides matching TRBD2. Germline V gene sequence: CDR1 MGHRA, CDR2 YSYEKL. The CDR3 sequence is 17 residues long. J lost 2 bases, V lost 3 bases, and 11 bases had no gene match. The CDR3 DNA sequence: TGCGCCAGCAGCCACGCCCTGGGGCTAGCGGGGACCTACGAGCAGTACTTC. This encodes CASSHALGLAGTYEQYF.

The V call is TRBV28, the J call TRBJ2-5; the D gene is possibly TRBD1 (6 bases). The ends were cut back, 3 bases at V and 5 bases at J, with 19 bases in the middle. The CDR3 has 16 residues. Germline CDR1 reads MDHEN; CDR2 reads SYDVKM. This CDR3 reads CASSFRGRLWRETQYF. The CDR3 DNA is TGTGCCAGCAGTTTCAGGGGACGCCTGTGGCGGGAGACCCAGTACTTC.

V and J are TRBV29-1 and TRBJ2-5, with D tentatively TRBD1 or TRBD2 (5 bases each). The CDR3 extends over 16 amino acids. Germline V gene data show CDR1 as SQVTM and CDR2 as ANQGSEA. V was shortened by 2 bases and J by 3 bases, with 19 bases between the two germline ends. CDR3 residues: CSVELLGPRTKETQYF. CDR3 in DNA: TGCAGCGTTGAATTGTTGGGACCTCGAACTAAAGAGACCCAGTACTTC.

The chain uses TRBV27 and TRBJ2-7, with 9 bases aligning to TRBD2. CDR1 and CDR2 (germline): MNHEY, SMNVEV (reference sequence). CDR3 length equals 15 residues. V dropped 5 bases and J dropped 4; count of bases not matched to a gene: 9. The DNA of the CDR3 is TGTGCCAGCAGTCCTTTGCTAGCGGGAACGTACGAGCAGTACTTC. Its protein product is CASSPLLAGTYEQYF.

The chain has TRBV4-1 and TRBJ2-7, with D possibly matching TRBD1 (6 bases). Trimming took 3 bases from V and 4 from J, leaving 13 bases between them. Germline V gene sequence: CDR1 MGHRA, CDR2 YSYEKL. The CDR3 totals 14 residues. The CDR3 loop is CASSHVAGAYEQYF. In DNA, the CDR3 is TGCGCCAGCAGCCACGTTGCAGGGGCTTACGAGCAGTACTTC.

The rearrangement joins TRBV7-2 to TRBJ1-5; tentative D call: TRBD1 (5 bases). Trimming took 5 bases from V and 6 from J, leaving 17 bases between them. In germline, CDR1 is SGHTA, CDR2 FQGNSA. The length of the CDR3 is 15 residues. CDR3 protein: CASSRGWGTTQPQHF. The CDR3 DNA follows: TGTGCCAGCAGCCGGGGGTGGGGGACTACTCAGCCCCAGCATTTT.

The chain combines TRBV7-6 with TRBJ1-1, with a tentative D call TRBD1 (6 bases). CDR3 length: 12 amino acids. Germline CDR1 reads SGHVS; CDR2 reads FNYEAQ. V was clipped by 4 bases and J by 8 bases, with 11 bases between them. As DNA, the CDR3 is TGTGCCAGCAGCTCCGTAGGGGGGGAAGCTTTCTTT. It specifies CASSSVGGEAFF. Using reference TRBV7-6 and TRBJ1-1 for the parts outside the CDR3, the full variable domain is GAGVSQSPRYKVTKRGQDVALRCDPISGHVSLYWYRQALGQGPEFLTYFNYEAQQDKSGLPNDRFSAERPEGSISTLTIQRTEQRDSAMYRCASSSVGGEAFFGQGTRLTVV.

The rearrangement links TRBV6-6 to TRBJ2-7; D is perhaps TRBD2 (6 bases). The CDR3 has 16 amino acids. Germline assignment: CDR1 MNHNY and CDR2 SVGAGI (reference sequence). Trimming took 0 bases from V and 2 from J, leaving 14 bases between them. CDR3 sequence: CASSYSITSGPYEQYF. CDR3 nucleotides: TGTGCCAGCAGTTACTCGATTACCAGCGGGCCCTACGAGCAGTACTTC.